The entry below describes one TCR beta chain. Its specificity is not known. The data were taken from a study of blood T cells in healthy people across ages. Whole-study results and caveats: Diversity was higher, and naive CD4+ cells more numerous, in long-lived donors than in aged donors. The fall in TCR beta diversity per million T cells was roughly linear with age.

A sample-barcoded 5' primer and a J-beta primer mix were used in a second PCR of about 7 to 12 cycles. TCRdb called the 5' RACE reads again in MiXCR, with one record for every CDR3 protein. The sample carries roughly 800,000 distinct CDR3 sequences, 25% recorded once. This same sample was also part of a study on T cells of mothers and their children. That source adds: Sequencing revealed no T cell clones that were persistent and microchimeric.

The source material was blood. The receptor's source is a boy aged 10-17 years in good health.

The CDR3 loop is CASSLTGGTSEADTQYF. As DNA, the CDR3 is TGTGCCAGCAGCTTAACGGGCGGGACTAGCGAGGCAGATACGCAGTATTTT. The chain uses TRBV7-3 and TRBJ2-3, with 10 nucleotides matching TRBD2. Trimming took 0 bases from V and 4 from J; bases not matched to a gene: 7. The germline gives CDR1 SGHTA, CDR2 FQGTGA. The CDR3 has 17 amino acids.